The rows below give T cell receptor beta chains drawn from one sample of a study of identical twins. Each CDR3 protein is one row after TCRdb ran MiXCR on the 5' RACE reads. The table has under 1 million distinct CDR3 sequences, roughly an eighth seen once. The data were also submitted as part of a second study, on yellow fever vaccine responses in identical twins.

The specimen sequenced was PBMCs. Receptors were obtained from a woman younger than 30 in good health. The CDR3 runs from the conserved cysteine through the conserved F or W. The order of the fields is D gene, clone size, CDR3 length, J gene, V gene, CDR3 DNA, CDR3 protein. A D gene is named only where the DNA matches it firmly. A clone size is listed for some rows: how often the clone was seen (once, few, many), or a class if it is expanded.

d_call: .; clone_size: .; cdr3_length: 14; j_call: TRBJ1-1; v_call: TRBV9; cdr3_nt: TGTGCCAGCAGCGTAGTTTCGAGAAACACTGAAGCTTTCTTT; cdr3_aa: CASSVVSRNTEAFF
d_call: .; clone_size: many; cdr3_length: 14; j_call: TRBJ1-5; v_call: TRBV7-9; cdr3_nt: TGTGCCAGCAGCGAAGCAGGGTTTGGTCGGCCCCAGCATTTT; cdr3_aa: CASSEAGFGRPQHF
d_call: TRBD2; clone_size: many; cdr3_length: 16; j_call: TRBJ2-1; v_call: TRBV7-9; cdr3_nt: TGTGCCAGCAGCTTAGGGCCTAGCGGGAGGTGGAATGAGCAGTTCTTC; cdr3_aa: CASSLGPSGRWNEQFF
d_call: .; clone_size: few; cdr3_length: 14; j_call: TRBJ2-1; v_call: TRBV24-1; cdr3_nt: TGTGCCACCAGTGGCCAGGCGGGTGGGAATGAGCAGTTCTTC; cdr3_aa: CATSGQAGGNEQFF
d_call: .; clone_size: few; cdr3_length: 13; j_call: TRBJ2-2; v_call: TRBV9; cdr3_nt: TGTGCCGGGGGGGCAGAGAACACCGGGGAGCTGTTTTTT; cdr3_aa: CAGGAENTGELFF
d_call: .; clone_size: few; cdr3_length: 16; j_call: TRBJ2-1; v_call: TRBV5-1; cdr3_nt: TGCGCCAGCAGCTTGGAGGGGGGGGGGCCCTACAATGAGCAGTTCTTC; cdr3_aa: CASSLEGGGPYNEQFF
d_call: .; clone_size: few; cdr3_length: 15; j_call: TRBJ2-1; v_call: TRBV7-2; cdr3_nt: TGTGCCAGCAGCCAAGACCAGAGCTCCTACAATGAGCAGTTCTTC; cdr3_aa: CASSQDQSSYNEQFF
d_call: .; clone_size: few; cdr3_length: 14; j_call: TRBJ2-1; v_call: TRBV24-1; cdr3_nt: TGTGCCACCGTAGGGGGGCCGGCCTACAATGAGCAGTTCTTC; cdr3_aa: CATVGGPAYNEQFF
d_call: .; clone_size: few; cdr3_length: 15; j_call: TRBJ2-1; v_call: TRBV4-1; cdr3_nt: TGCGCCAGCAGCAAGGGCCCTAGATGGGAGAGTGAGCAGTTCTTC; cdr3_aa: CASSKGPRWESEQFF
d_call: .; clone_size: few; cdr3_length: 15; j_call: TRBJ2-2; v_call: TRBV6-5; cdr3_nt: TGTGCCAGCAGTTTTAGCGGAGCGGACACCGGGGAGCTGTTTTTT; cdr3_aa: CASSFSGADTGELFF
d_call: TRBD2; clone_size: few; cdr3_length: 14; j_call: TRBJ2-7; v_call: TRBV7-9; cdr3_nt: TGTGCCAGCAGCTTAGCCGGGACTAGCGGCGAGCAGTACTTC; cdr3_aa: CASSLAGTSGEQYF
d_call: TRBD1; clone_size: .; cdr3_length: 16; j_call: TRBJ2-2; v_call: TRBV6-5; cdr3_nt: TGTGCCAGCAGTTACTCGGGACAGGGACACACCGGGGAGCTGTTTTTT; cdr3_aa: CASSYSGQGHTGELFF
d_call: TRBD1; clone_size: .; cdr3_length: 14; j_call: TRBJ2-1; v_call: TRBV12-3/TRBV12-4; cdr3_nt: TGTGCCAGCAAAGGAGGACAGGTGTCCAATGAGCAGTTCTTC; cdr3_aa: CASKGGQVSNEQFF
d_call: .; clone_size: .; cdr3_length: 13; j_call: TRBJ2-2; v_call: TRBV10-3; cdr3_nt: TGTGCCGTCAGGGACACCACTACCGGGGAGCTGTTTTTT; cdr3_aa: CAVRDTTTGELFF
d_call: .; clone_size: .; cdr3_length: 15; j_call: TRBJ2-7; v_call: TRBV6-5; cdr3_nt: TGTGCCAGCAGTTACGCGAGGGCTCCAACCTACGAGCAGTACTTC; cdr3_aa: CASSYARAPTYEQYF
d_call: TRBD1; clone_size: few; cdr3_length: 14; j_call: TRBJ1-6; v_call: TRBV5-1; cdr3_nt: TGCGCCAGCAGCTTGACCGCAGGGGGTGATCCCCTCCACTTT; cdr3_aa: CASSLTAGGDPLHF
d_call: .; clone_size: .; cdr3_length: 13; j_call: TRBJ2-2; v_call: TRBV20-1; cdr3_nt: TGCAGTGCTAGAAAAACAGGAGCCGGGGAGCTGTTTTTT; cdr3_aa: CSARKTGAGELFF
d_call: TRBD2; clone_size: few; cdr3_length: 15; j_call: TRBJ2-3; v_call: TRBV3-1; cdr3_nt: TGTGCCAGCAGCCAGAGGACTAGCGGGGCAGATACGCAGTATTTT; cdr3_aa: CASSQRTSGADTQYF
d_call: .; clone_size: .; cdr3_length: 14; j_call: TRBJ2-3; v_call: TRBV5-1; cdr3_nt: TGCGCCAGCGGTCCCTATTTTGGCACAGATACGCAGTATTTT; cdr3_aa: CASGPYFGTDTQYF
d_call: TRBD2; clone_size: .; cdr3_length: 13; j_call: TRBJ2-2; v_call: TRBV20-1; cdr3_nt: TGCAGTGCTGGACTAGCGGGAAGCGGGGAGCTGTTTTTT; cdr3_aa: CSAGLAGSGELFF
d_call: .; clone_size: .; cdr3_length: 15; j_call: TRBJ2-1; v_call: TRBV7-9; cdr3_nt: TGTGCCAGCAGTCAAGGTGGGGGTTTCTACAATGAGCAGTTCTTC; cdr3_aa: CASSQGGGFYNEQFF
d_call: .; clone_size: .; cdr3_length: 13; j_call: TRBJ2-1; v_call: TRBV18; cdr3_nt: TGTGCCAGCTCACCCCTGACTAGTAGTGAGCAGTTCTTC; cdr3_aa: CASSPLTSSEQFF
d_call: TRBD2; clone_size: few; cdr3_length: 16; j_call: TRBJ2-1; v_call: TRBV24-1; cdr3_nt: TGTGCCACCAGTGACCATACTAGCGGGAGGGTCAATGAGCAGTTCTTC; cdr3_aa: CATSDHTSGRVNEQFF
d_call: .; clone_size: .; cdr3_length: 13; j_call: TRBJ1-6; v_call: TRBV28; cdr3_nt: TGTGCCAGCAGGTTCCCCGGAGTTTCACCCCTCCACTTT; cdr3_aa: CASRFPGVSPLHF
d_call: TRBD2; clone_size: many; cdr3_length: 16; j_call: TRBJ2-1; v_call: TRBV24-1; cdr3_nt: TGTGCCACCAGTGATTCCCTTAGGGGAGGGGACAATGAGCAGTTCTTC; cdr3_aa: CATSDSLRGGDNEQFF
d_call: TRBD2; clone_size: few; cdr3_length: 15; j_call: TRBJ2-7; v_call: TRBV13; cdr3_nt: TGTGCCAGCAGTTCCGTAGCGGGAGGGCCCGACGAGCAGTACTTC; cdr3_aa: CASSSVAGGPDEQYF
d_call: TRBD1; clone_size: .; cdr3_length: 17; j_call: TRBJ2-6; v_call: TRBV12-3/TRBV12-4; cdr3_nt: TGTGCCAGCAGTTTACGGACAGGGGGCTCTGGGGCCAACGTCCTGACTTTC; cdr3_aa: CASSLRTGGSGANVLTF
d_call: TRBD2; clone_size: few; cdr3_length: 15; j_call: TRBJ2-1; v_call: TRBV6-1; cdr3_nt: TGTGCCAGCAGCCACGGGAGGACCTCTTACAATGAGCAGTTCTTC; cdr3_aa: CASSHGRTSYNEQFF
d_call: .; clone_size: few; cdr3_length: 15; j_call: TRBJ2-5; v_call: TRBV7-2; cdr3_nt: TGTGCCAGCAGCTTAGCGGGTACCGGCAAGGAGACCCAGTACTTC; cdr3_aa: CASSLAGTGKETQYF
d_call: .; clone_size: .; cdr3_length: 15; j_call: TRBJ2-3; v_call: TRBV24-1; cdr3_nt: TGTGCCACCAGTGATTTGCTGGCCGGCACAGATACGCAGTATTTT; cdr3_aa: CATSDLLAGTDTQYF
d_call: TRBD2; clone_size: .; cdr3_length: 15; j_call: TRBJ2-7; v_call: TRBV9; cdr3_nt: TGTGCCAGCAGCGTAGAGGCTAGCGGGAATTACGAGCAGTACTTC; cdr3_aa: CASSVEASGNYEQYF
d_call: .; clone_size: few; cdr3_length: 14; j_call: TRBJ2-3; v_call: TRBV5-1; cdr3_nt: TGCGCCAGCAGCTTGGTCTCAGTCACAGATACGCAGTATTTT; cdr3_aa: CASSLVSVTDTQYF
d_call: TRBD2; clone_size: few; cdr3_length: 15; j_call: TRBJ2-3; v_call: TRBV7-2; cdr3_nt: TGTGCCAGCAGCATTAGCGGGGTGGGCGTATATACGCAGTATTTT; cdr3_aa: CASSISGVGVYTQYF
d_call: .; clone_size: few; cdr3_length: 14; j_call: TRBJ2-5; v_call: TRBV3-1; cdr3_nt: TGTGCCAGCAGCCAATTCGGCGTAGGAGAGACCCAGTACTTC; cdr3_aa: CASSQFGVGETQYF
d_call: .; clone_size: few; cdr3_length: 15; j_call: TRBJ2-1; v_call: TRBV20-1; cdr3_nt: TGCAGTGCTAGTCAGACCCTGAGCTCCTACAATGAGCAGTTCTTC; cdr3_aa: CSASQTLSSYNEQFF
d_call: .; clone_size: many; cdr3_length: 13; j_call: TRBJ2-1; v_call: TRBV4-1; cdr3_nt: TGCGCCAGCAGCCAAGATCTACAGGGAGAGCAGTTCTTC; cdr3_aa: CASSQDLQGEQFF
d_call: .; clone_size: few; cdr3_length: 17; j_call: TRBJ2-7; v_call: TRBV28; cdr3_nt: TGTGCCAGCAGTTTAGGTCCAGGTAATTCCGCGTTGGGCGAGCAGTACTTC; cdr3_aa: CASSLGPGNSALGEQYF
d_call: .; clone_size: few; cdr3_length: 12; j_call: TRBJ2-5; v_call: TRBV24-1; cdr3_nt: TGTGCCACCAGTGAGGGGACAGAGACCCAGTACTTC; cdr3_aa: CATSEGTETQYF
d_call: .; clone_size: .; cdr3_length: 16; j_call: TRBJ2-2; v_call: TRBV7-8; cdr3_nt: TGTGCCAGCAGCTTAGGACGGGGGAAGGGCACCGGGGAGCTGTTTTTT; cdr3_aa: CASSLGRGKGTGELFF
d_call: .; clone_size: .; cdr3_length: 15; j_call: TRBJ1-1; v_call: TRBV21-1; cdr3_nt: TGTGCCAGCAGCAAACGGGCGGGATCGGGCACTGAAGCTTTCTTT; cdr3_aa: CASSKRAGSGTEAFF
d_call: .; clone_size: .; cdr3_length: 16; j_call: TRBJ1-2; v_call: TRBV3-1; cdr3_nt: TGTGCCAGCAGCCGCCTGTCGGGGACGTCGAACTATGGCTACACCTTC; cdr3_aa: CASSRLSGTSNYGYTF
d_call: TRBD1; clone_size: many; cdr3_length: 15; j_call: TRBJ1-5; v_call: TRBV20-1; cdr3_nt: TGCAGTGCTAGAGGAGGGACAGGGGGCGGCCAGCCCCAGCATTTT; cdr3_aa: CSARGGTGGGQPQHF
d_call: TRBD1; clone_size: .; cdr3_length: 16; j_call: TRBJ2-1; v_call: TRBV27; cdr3_nt: TGTGCCAGCAGTTTCATCTGGACAGGGGAATACAATGAGCAGTTCTTC; cdr3_aa: CASSFIWTGEYNEQFF
d_call: TRBD2; clone_size: few; cdr3_length: 16; j_call: TRBJ2-5; v_call: TRBV11-2; cdr3_nt: TGTGCCAGCAGCCCAAACCTAGCTAGCGGGGTAGAGACCCAGTACTTC; cdr3_aa: CASSPNLASGVETQYF
d_call: .; clone_size: many; cdr3_length: 14; j_call: TRBJ2-3; v_call: TRBV18; cdr3_nt: TGTGCCAGCTCATCCCAGGGTGACACAGATACGCAGTATTTT; cdr3_aa: CASSSQGDTDTQYF
d_call: .; clone_size: .; cdr3_length: 15; j_call: TRBJ1-1; v_call: TRBV4-1; cdr3_nt: TGCGCCAGCAGCCAAGGGCAGGCCTCAAGGACTGAAGCTTTCTTT; cdr3_aa: CASSQGQASRTEAFF
d_call: TRBD2; clone_size: few; cdr3_length: 16; j_call: TRBJ2-3; v_call: TRBV12-3/TRBV12-4; cdr3_nt: TGTGCCAGCAGGGTGGCTAGCGGCCCTAAGGTAGATACGCAGTATTTT; cdr3_aa: CASRVASGPKVDTQYF
d_call: TRBD2; clone_size: many; cdr3_length: 16; j_call: TRBJ2-1; v_call: TRBV25-1; cdr3_nt: TGTGCCAGCAGTGAGCGTCTAGCGGGGGGAAACAATGAGCAGTTCTTC; cdr3_aa: CASSERLAGGNNEQFF
d_call: .; clone_size: few; cdr3_length: 17; j_call: TRBJ2-5; v_call: TRBV14; cdr3_nt: TGTGCCAGCAGCCAAGATAGCGTTAGCGTCGACCAAGAGACCCAGTACTTC; cdr3_aa: CASSQDSVSVDQETQYF
d_call: .; clone_size: few; cdr3_length: 14; j_call: TRBJ1-1; v_call: TRBV28; cdr3_nt: TGTGCCAGCAGTATTGGGACAAGGAACACTGAAGCTTTCTTT; cdr3_aa: CASSIGTRNTEAFF
d_call: TRBD2; clone_size: many; cdr3_length: 16; j_call: TRBJ2-2; v_call: TRBV27; cdr3_nt: TGTGCCAGCAGTCATATAGCGGGGGGGAACACCGGGGAGCTGTTTTTT; cdr3_aa: CASSHIAGGNTGELFF
d_call: .; clone_size: many; cdr3_length: 15; j_call: TRBJ1-5; v_call: TRBV6-2/TRBV6-3; cdr3_nt: TGTGCCAGCAGACCCGTCCGGAGTACCAATCAGCCCCAGCATTTT; cdr3_aa: CASRPVRSTNQPQHF
d_call: .; clone_size: few; cdr3_length: 15; j_call: TRBJ2-7; v_call: TRBV11-2; cdr3_nt: TGTGCCAGCAGTAATAAATTTTCGGCCTCCTACGAGCAGTACTTC; cdr3_aa: CASSNKFSASYEQYF
d_call: TRBD2; clone_size: .; cdr3_length: 19; j_call: TRBJ2-1; v_call: TRBV4-1; cdr3_nt: TGCGCCAGCAGCCAAGAAGTTGGTAGCGGGGGGCACCCCTACAATGAGCAGTTCTTC; cdr3_aa: CASSQEVGSGGHPYNEQFF
d_call: .; clone_size: few; cdr3_length: 14; j_call: TRBJ2-3; v_call: TRBV6-2/TRBV6-3; cdr3_nt: TGTGCCAGCAGTTACTCCGGGGAGACAGATACGCAGTATTTT; cdr3_aa: CASSYSGETDTQYF
d_call: .; clone_size: .; cdr3_length: 16; j_call: TRBJ2-7; v_call: TRBV12-3/TRBV12-4; cdr3_nt: TGTGCCAGCAGTTTAGCTTCGGGGCCCGATCTGGGGGAGCAGTACTTC; cdr3_aa: CASSLASGPDLGEQYF
d_call: .; clone_size: few; cdr3_length: 15; j_call: TRBJ2-7; v_call: TRBV21-1; cdr3_nt: TGTGCCAGCATCCCGCTAGCGGGTCCCTCCTACGAGCAGTACTTC; cdr3_aa: CASIPLAGPSYEQYF